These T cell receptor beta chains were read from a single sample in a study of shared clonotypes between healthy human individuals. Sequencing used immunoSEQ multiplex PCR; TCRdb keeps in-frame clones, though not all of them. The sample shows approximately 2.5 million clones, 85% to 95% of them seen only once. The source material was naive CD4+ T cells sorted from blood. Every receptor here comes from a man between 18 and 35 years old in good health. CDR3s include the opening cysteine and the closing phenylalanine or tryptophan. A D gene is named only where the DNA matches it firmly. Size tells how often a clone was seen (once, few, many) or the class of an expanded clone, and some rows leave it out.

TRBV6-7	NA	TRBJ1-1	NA	CASSRPVPEKGETEAFF	TGTGCCAGCAGTCGCCCCGTGCCAGAAAAGGGAGAGACTGAAGCTTTCTTT
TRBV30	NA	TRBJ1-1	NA	CAWSAREDTEAFF	TGTGCCTGGAGTGCCAGGGAGGACACTGAAGCTTTCTTT
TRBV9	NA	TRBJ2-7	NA	CASSVDLSHNYEQYF	TGTGCCAGCAGCGTAGACTTATCCCATAACTACGAGCAGTACTTC
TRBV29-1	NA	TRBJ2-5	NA	CSVARGASQETQYF	TGCAGCGTTGCAAGGGGCGCAAGCCAAGAGACCCAGTACTTC
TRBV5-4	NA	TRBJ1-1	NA	CASKASSATPGGEAFF	TGTGCCAGCAAGGCGTCTTCAGCTACCCCGGGGGGTGAAGCTTTCTTT
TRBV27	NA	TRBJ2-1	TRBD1	CASSSMDRDNEQFF	TGTGCCAGCAGTTCGATGGACAGGGACAATGAGCAGTTCTTC
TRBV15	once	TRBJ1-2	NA	CATSRVFGGSTENYGYTF	TGTGCCACCAGCAGAGTCTTCGGGGGGAGCACAGAGAACTATGGCTACACCTTC
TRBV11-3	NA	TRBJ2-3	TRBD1	CASSLGTGRDTQYF	TGTGCCAGCAGCTTGGGGACAGGCAGAGATACGCAGTATTTT
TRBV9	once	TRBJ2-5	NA	CASSVGASSETQYF	TGTGCCAGCAGCGTAGGAGCTAGCTCCGAGACCCAGTACTTC
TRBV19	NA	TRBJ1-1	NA	CASSPRGYTEAFF	TGTGCCAGTAGTCCTAGGGGATACACTGAAGCTTTCTTT
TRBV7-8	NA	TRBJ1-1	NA	CASSLGPLEAFF	TGTGCCAGCAGCTTGGGTCCCTTAGAAGCTTTCTTT
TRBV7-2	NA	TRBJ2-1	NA	CASSLARRDGEQFF	TGTGCCAGCAGCTTAGCTAGAAGGGACGGCGAGCAGTTCTTC
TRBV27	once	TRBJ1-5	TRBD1	CASREGDRGSNQPQHF	TGTGCCAGCAGGGAGGGGGACAGGGGAAGCAATCAGCCCCAGCATTTT
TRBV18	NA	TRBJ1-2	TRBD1	CASSPPGQGLITSYGYTF	TGTGCCAGCTCACCACCGGGACAGGGACTCATTACTAGCTATGGCTACACCTTC
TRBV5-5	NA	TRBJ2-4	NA	CASRASILNIQYF	TGTGCCAGCAGGGCTAGCATCTTGAACATTCAGTACTTC
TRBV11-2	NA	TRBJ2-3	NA	CASSLGRQLVDTQYF	TGTGCCAGCAGCTTAGGTAGACAGCTAGTAGATACGCAGTATTTT
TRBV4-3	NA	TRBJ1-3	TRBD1	CASSQDRVTGNTIYF	TGCGCCAGCAGCCAGGACAGGGTTACTGGAAACACCATATATTTT
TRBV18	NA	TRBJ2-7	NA	CASSPGQEQYF	TGTGCCAGCTCACCAGGACAGGAGCAGTACTTC
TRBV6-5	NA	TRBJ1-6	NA	CASSYSGNPNSPLHF	TGTGCCAGCAGTTACTCAGGAAATCCAAATTCACCCCTCCACTTT
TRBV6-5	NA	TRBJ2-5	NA	CASSRQASETQYF	TGTGCCAGCAGTAGACAGGCTTCGGAGACCCAGTACTTC
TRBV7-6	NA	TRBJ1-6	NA	CASSGRADNSPLHF	TGTGCCAGCAGCGGAAGAGCCGATAATTCACCCCTCCACTTT
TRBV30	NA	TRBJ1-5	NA	CAWSVPTRQPQHF	TGTGCCTGGAGTGTACCGACGAGGCAGCCCCAGCATTTT
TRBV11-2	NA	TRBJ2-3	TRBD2	CASSFASGGRTDTQYF	TGTGCCAGCAGCTTTGCGTCGGGCGGGAGGACAGATACGCAGTATTTT
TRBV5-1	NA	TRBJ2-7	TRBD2	CASSLELAGPYEQYF	TGCGCCAGCAGCTTGGAACTAGCGGGGCCCTACGAGCAGTACTTC
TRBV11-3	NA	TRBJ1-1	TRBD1	CASSLTGITEAFF	TGTGCCAGCAGCTTGACAGGGATCACTGAAGCTTTCTTT
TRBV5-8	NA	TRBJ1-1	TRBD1	CASSFGWLKTDRDEDEAFF	TGTGCCAGCAGCTTTGGGTGGTTGAAAACGGACAGGGACGAAGATGAAGCTTTCTTT
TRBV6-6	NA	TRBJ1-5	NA	CASSSGSNSNQPQHF	TGTGCCAGCAGTTCCGGTAGCAATAGCAATCAGCCCCAGCATTTT
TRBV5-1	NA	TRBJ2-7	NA	CASSLASTYEQYF	TGCGCCAGCAGCTTGGCCAGTACCTACGAGCAGTACTTC
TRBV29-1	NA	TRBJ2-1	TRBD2	CSVELAGGDEQFF	TGCAGCGTTGAACTAGCGGGAGGCGATGAGCAGTTCTTC
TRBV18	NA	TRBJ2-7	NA	CASSPGRQTQGYF	TGTGCCAGCTCACCAGGTAGACAGACCCAAGGTTACTTC
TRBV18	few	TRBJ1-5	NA	CASSFGRDQPQHF	TGTGCCAGCTCATTTGGCAGAGATCAGCCCCAGCATTTT
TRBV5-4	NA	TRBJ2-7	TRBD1	CASRSGRDRGSGEQYF	TGTGCCAGCAGGTCTGGCCGGGACAGGGGGTCGGGTGAGCAGTACTTC
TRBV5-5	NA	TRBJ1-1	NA	CASSLAGSEAFF	TGTGCCAGCAGCTTGGCCGGTTCTGAAGCTTTCTTT
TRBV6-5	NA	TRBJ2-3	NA	CASSYKGRQYF	TGTGCCAGCAGTTATAAGGGTAGACAGTATTTT
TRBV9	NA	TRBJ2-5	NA	CASTQTAYQETQYF	TGTGCCAGCACCCAAACAGCGTACCAAGAGACCCAGTACTTC
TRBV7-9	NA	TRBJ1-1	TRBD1	CASSLATGGAPTEAFF	TGTGCCAGCAGCTTAGCGACAGGGGGCGCCCCGACTGAAGCTTTCTTT
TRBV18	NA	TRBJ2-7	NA	CASSTGYIYEQYF	TGTGCCAGCTCAACAGGGTACATCTACGAGCAGTACTTC
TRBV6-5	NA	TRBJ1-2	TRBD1	CASSTRTGKRLGYTF	TGTGCCAGCAGTACACGGACAGGGAAGAGGTTGGGCTACACCTTC
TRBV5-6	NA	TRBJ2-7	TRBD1	CASSWGTGVNEQYF	TGTGCCAGCAGCTGGGGGACAGGGGTTAACGAGCAGTACTTC
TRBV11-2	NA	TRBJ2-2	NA	CASSQQGTGELFF	TGTGCCAGCAGCCAGCAGGGAACCGGGGAGCTGTTTTTT
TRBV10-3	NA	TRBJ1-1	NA	CAISDSGRNTEAFF	TGTGCCATCAGTGATAGTGGTCGGAACACTGAAGCTTTCTTT
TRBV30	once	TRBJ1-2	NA	CAWSDRGDYGYTF	TGTGCCTGGAGTGATCGGGGGGACTATGGCTACACCTTC
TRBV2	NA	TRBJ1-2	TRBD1	CASTFRQGAYGYTF	TGTGCCAGCACCTTTCGACAGGGCGCATATGGCTACACCTTC
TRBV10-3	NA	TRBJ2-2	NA	CAISEGTGRGAGELFF	TGTGCCATCAGTGAGGGAACAGGGAGGGGAGCCGGGGAGCTGTTTTTT
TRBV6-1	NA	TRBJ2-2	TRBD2	CASTSGRAGTGELFF	TGTGCCAGCACTAGCGGGAGGGCCGGGACCGGGGAGCTGTTTTTT
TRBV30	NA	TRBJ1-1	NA	CAWSTQENTEAFF	TGTGCCTGGAGTACTCAGGAGAACACTGAAGCTTTCTTT
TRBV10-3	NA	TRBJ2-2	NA	CAISESPGAAGELFF	TGTGCCATCAGTGAGTCACCAGGGGCGGCCGGGGAGCTGTTTTTT
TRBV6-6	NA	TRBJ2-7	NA	CASRVGNYEQYF	TGTGCCAGCAGGGTGGGTAACTACGAGCAGTACTTC
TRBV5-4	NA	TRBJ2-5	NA	CASSLIQETQYF	TGTGCCAGCAGCTTGATCCAAGAGACCCAGTACTTC
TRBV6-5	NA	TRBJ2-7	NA	CASSYPGSSTEQYF	TGTGCCAGCAGTTATCCGGGCTCTTCAACCGAGCAGTACTTC
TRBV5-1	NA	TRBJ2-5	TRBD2	CASSLSGGVETQYF	TGCGCCAGCAGCTTATCGGGAGGGGTAGAGACCCAGTACTTC
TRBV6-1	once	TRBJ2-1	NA	CASSGGGQGLGEQFF	TGTGCCAGCAGTGGGGGTGGTCAGGGCCTCGGTGAGCAGTTCTTC
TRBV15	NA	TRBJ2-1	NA	CATSSLRFNEQFF	TGTGCCACCAGCTCACTACGCTTCAATGAGCAGTTCTTC
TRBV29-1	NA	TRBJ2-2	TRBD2	CSVDGLAENTGELFF	TGCAGCGTTGACGGACTAGCGGAAAACACCGGGGAGCTGTTTTTT
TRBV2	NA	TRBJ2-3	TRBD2	CASSVRAGAPDTQYF	TGTGCCAGCAGTGTACGAGCGGGGGCCCCAGATACGCAGTATTTT